Below, 2 T cell receptor beta chains from the same sample are listed, as sequenced in a study of blood T cell repertoires in COVID-19. Here immunoSEQ multiplex PCR was the method, and the copy in TCRdb shows in-frame clones only, minus some. The repertoire includes roughly 400,000 clones, 88% of them detected once, and 1.4% sits in the top ten. Sample: PBMCs or T cells enriched from blood (not recorded which). Source of these receptors: a woman aged 18-35 years who had been exposed to COVID-19.

This sequence joins TRBV13 and TRBJ2-4, with 10 bases aligning to TRBD1. This CDR3 spans 15 amino acids. Losses at the gene ends were 4 bases for V and 0 bases for J; bases not matched to a gene: 0. Germline V gene sequence: CDR1 PRHDT, CDR2 FYEKMQ (reference sequence). CDR3 coding DNA: TGTGCCAGCAGCTGGGACAGGGGAGCCAAAAACATTCAGTACTTC. It codes for CASSWDRGAKNIQYF.

This clone was recorded only once. The chain uses TRBV20-1 and TRBJ2-1; D gene ambiguous. The germline CDR1 and CDR2 sequences are DFQATT and SNEGSKA (reference sequence). This CDR3 has 11 residues. The CDR3 sequence is CSEARYNEQFF. For the CDR3, the DNA is TGCAGCGAAGCGAGATACAATGAGCAGTTCTTC.